A selection of T cell receptor beta chains follows, all from one sample in a study of technical replicates of blood from a handful of donors. Clones were read by immunoSEQ multiplex PCR, and TCRdb kept only the in-frame ones, dropping some. The profile shows over 80,000 clones, approximately 96% of them singletons. Sequencing was performed on T cells isolated from PBMCs. These receptors were taken from a human donor in good health. CDR3s include the opening cysteine and the closing phenylalanine or tryptophan. Each record gives: J gene, clone size, V gene, D gene, CDR3 DNA, CDR3 protein. D genes are given only for firm matches. Clone size, where shown, is once, few, many, or a class for clones that have expanded.

j_gene: TRBJ1-2
abundance: -
v_gene: TRBV27
d_gene: TRBD1
CDR3nt: TGTGCCAGCAGTTTTTCGGGGACAGGCTATGGCTACACCTTC
CDR3aa: CASSFSGTGYGYTF

j_gene: TRBJ1-5
abundance: -
v_gene: TRBV18
d_gene: -
CDR3nt: TGTGCCAGCTCACCAACAGGAGGGAATCAGCCCCAGCATTTT
CDR3aa: CASSPTGGNQPQHF

j_gene: TRBJ2-1
abundance: -
v_gene: TRBV4-3
d_gene: TRBD2
CDR3nt: TGCGCCAGCAGCCAAGAGCTAGGACTAGCGGGAGGGGGCGATGAGCAGTTCTTC
CDR3aa: CASSQELGLAGGGDEQFF

j_gene: TRBJ2-3
abundance: -
v_gene: TRBV9
d_gene: TRBD2
CDR3nt: TGTGCCAGCAGCGTTAGCGGGAGAGGGAGCACAGATACGCAGTATTTT
CDR3aa: CASSVSGRGSTDTQYF

j_gene: TRBJ2-3
abundance: -
v_gene: TRBV28
d_gene: -
CDR3nt: TGTGCCAGCAGCACCGTTTATGTGGGAGGTACGCAGTATTTT
CDR3aa: CASSTVYVGGTQYF

j_gene: TRBJ1-3
abundance: -
v_gene: TRBV11-3
d_gene: TRBD1
CDR3nt: TGTGCCAGCAGCGCCGGGACAGGGGCAGGAAACACCATATATTTT
CDR3aa: CASSAGTGAGNTIYF

j_gene: TRBJ2-7
abundance: -
v_gene: TRBV4-1
d_gene: TRBD1
CDR3nt: TGCGCCAGCAGCTATAGTGGACAGGGGAACGAGCAGTACTTC
CDR3aa: CASSYSGQGNEQYF

j_gene: TRBJ1-1
abundance: -
v_gene: TRBV14
d_gene: -
CDR3nt: TGTGCCAGCAGCCAAGTCAGCACTGAAGCTTTCTTT
CDR3aa: CASSQVSTEAFF

j_gene: TRBJ1-1
abundance: -
v_gene: TRBV2
d_gene: -
CDR3nt: TGTGCCAGCAGTGAGTACGGTATGAACACTGAAGCTTTCTTT
CDR3aa: CASSEYGMNTEAFF

j_gene: TRBJ1-5
abundance: -
v_gene: TRBV27
d_gene: -
CDR3nt: TGTGCCAGCAGTGACACAGGGAGACAGCCCCAGCATTTT
CDR3aa: CASSDTGRQPQHF

j_gene: TRBJ2-1
abundance: -
v_gene: TRBV28
d_gene: TRBD2
CDR3nt: TGTGCCAGCAGTTTAGCTAGCGGGACTCACTACAATGAGCAGTTCTTC
CDR3aa: CASSLASGTHYNEQFF

j_gene: TRBJ2-2
abundance: -
v_gene: TRBV6-1
d_gene: -
CDR3nt: TGTGCCAGCAGTATAAGCAACACCGGGGAGCTGTTTTTT
CDR3aa: CASSISNTGELFF

j_gene: TRBJ2-1
abundance: -
v_gene: TRBV5-4
d_gene: -
CDR3nt: TGTGCCAGCATATCCCCCGGGAGTAGCCCCCATGAGCAGTTCTTC
CDR3aa: CASISPGSSPHEQFF

j_gene: TRBJ2-6
abundance: -
v_gene: TRBV4-2
d_gene: -
CDR3nt: TGTGCCAGCAGTCAAGACTATGCCGCCGGCTCTGGGGCCAACGTCCTGACTTTC
CDR3aa: CASSQDYAAGSGANVLTF

j_gene: TRBJ1-1
abundance: -
v_gene: TRBV5-1
d_gene: TRBD1
CDR3nt: TGCGCCAGCAGCTGGACAGGGGAGTGGGAAGCTTTCTTT
CDR3aa: CASSWTGEWEAFF

j_gene: TRBJ2-7
abundance: -
v_gene: TRBV28
d_gene: TRBD1
CDR3nt: TGTGCCAGCAGTGGGGCAGGGGGAGACCGTCCCTACGAGCAGTACTTC
CDR3aa: CASSGAGGDRPYEQYF

j_gene: TRBJ2-2
abundance: -
v_gene: TRBV5-8
d_gene: TRBD1
CDR3nt: TGTGCCAGCAGCTTGTCGTTTAGCCGGGACAGGGGGCTAACCGGGGAGCTGTTTTTT
CDR3aa: CASSLSFSRDRGLTGELFF

j_gene: TRBJ1-2
abundance: -
v_gene: TRBV27
d_gene: TRBD1
CDR3nt: TGTGCCAGCAGGCCGGGACAGGGGTGGGGGCATGGCTACACCTTC
CDR3aa: CASRPGQGWGHGYTF

j_gene: TRBJ1-2
abundance: -
v_gene: TRBV5-5
d_gene: -
CDR3nt: TGTGCCAGCAGCTTAGTGGACACCTATGGCTACACCTTC
CDR3aa: CASSLVDTYGYTF

j_gene: TRBJ2-7
abundance: -
v_gene: TRBV28
d_gene: TRBD2
CDR3nt: TGTGCCAGCAGTTCCGTAGCGGGAGGCCCCCTTACCTACGAGCAGTACTTC
CDR3aa: CASSSVAGGPLTYEQYF

j_gene: TRBJ2-2
abundance: once
v_gene: TRBV5-1
d_gene: TRBD2
CDR3nt: TGCGCCAGCAGAGCTAGCGGGGATAACACCGGGGAGCTGTTTTTT
CDR3aa: CASRASGDNTGELFF

j_gene: TRBJ1-4
abundance: -
v_gene: TRBV18
d_gene: TRBD1
CDR3nt: TGTGCCAGCTCACCAGGGACAGGGAATTATGAAAAACTGTTTTTT
CDR3aa: CASSPGTGNYEKLFF

j_gene: TRBJ2-3
abundance: -
v_gene: TRBV19
d_gene: -
CDR3nt: TGTGCCAGTAGGTTACGGGGGGCAAGCACAGATACGCAGTATTTT
CDR3aa: CASRLRGASTDTQYF

j_gene: TRBJ1-3
abundance: -
v_gene: TRBV18
d_gene: -
CDR3nt: TGTGCCAGCTCCGTACAGGGCTCCTCTGGAAACACCATATATTTT
CDR3aa: CASSVQGSSGNTIYF

j_gene: TRBJ2-1
abundance: -
v_gene: TRBV7-2
d_gene: TRBD2
CDR3nt: TGTGCCAGCAGCTCGAGACTAGCGGGAGGGAGAAATGAGCAGTTCTTC
CDR3aa: CASSSRLAGGRNEQFF

j_gene: TRBJ2-1
abundance: -
v_gene: TRBV5-1
d_gene: TRBD2
CDR3nt: TGCGCCAGCAGCGCGCTTAGCGGGAGTTCCTACAATGAGCAGTTCTTC
CDR3aa: CASSALSGSSYNEQFF

j_gene: TRBJ2-7
abundance: -
v_gene: TRBV10-2
d_gene: -
CDR3nt: TGCGCCAGCAGTGAAAGGGGTTCCTACGAGCAGTACTTC
CDR3aa: CASSERGSYEQYF

j_gene: TRBJ2-5
abundance: -
v_gene: TRBV2
d_gene: TRBD1
CDR3nt: TGTGCCAGCAAGACAGGGTCGGAAGAGACCCAGTACTTC
CDR3aa: CASKTGSEETQYF

j_gene: TRBJ1-5
abundance: -
v_gene: TRBV18
d_gene: TRBD1
CDR3nt: TGTGCCAGCTCACAAGGACAGGGGGGAATTCAGCCCCAGCATTTT
CDR3aa: CASSQGQGGIQPQHF

j_gene: TRBJ1-4
abundance: -
v_gene: TRBV5-1
d_gene: -
CDR3nt: TGCGCCAGCAGCTCGGGACAAGCACATGAAAAACTGTTTTTT
CDR3aa: CASSSGQAHEKLFF

j_gene: TRBJ2-7
abundance: -
v_gene: TRBV4-1
d_gene: TRBD1
CDR3nt: TGCGCCAGCAGCCGAGAAACAGGGGGCAACGAGCAGTACTTC
CDR3aa: CASSRETGGNEQYF

j_gene: TRBJ1-2
abundance: -
v_gene: TRBV5-4
d_gene: -
CDR3nt: TGTGCCAGCAGCTTTCAGGGATTTATTGACTATGGCTACACCTTC
CDR3aa: CASSFQGFIDYGYTF

j_gene: TRBJ2-1
abundance: once
v_gene: TRBV16
d_gene: TRBD2
CDR3nt: TGTGCCAGCAGTCCAGGACTAGCGGGCGACAATGAGCAGTTCTTC
CDR3aa: CASSPGLAGDNEQFF

j_gene: TRBJ1-2
abundance: -
v_gene: TRBV7-2
d_gene: TRBD1
CDR3nt: TGTGCCAGCAGCTTAGTGGGACAGGGTACTAACTATGGCTACACCTTC
CDR3aa: CASSLVGQGTNYGYTF

j_gene: TRBJ2-5
abundance: -
v_gene: TRBV18
d_gene: -
CDR3nt: TGTGCCAGCTCACCGATTAGCGGCATCCAAGAGACCCAGTACTTC
CDR3aa: CASSPISGIQETQYF

j_gene: TRBJ2-1
abundance: -
v_gene: TRBV5-1
d_gene: TRBD2
CDR3nt: TGCGCCAGCAGCTTGGATCCGCTAGCGGGATCATTTTACAATGAGCAGTTCTTC
CDR3aa: CASSLDPLAGSFYNEQFF

j_gene: TRBJ2-1
abundance: -
v_gene: TRBV6-4
d_gene: TRBD2
CDR3nt: TGTGCCAGCAGTGACTCGGGGGGACTAGCGGCTAATTACAATGAGCAGTTCTTC
CDR3aa: CASSDSGGLAANYNEQFF